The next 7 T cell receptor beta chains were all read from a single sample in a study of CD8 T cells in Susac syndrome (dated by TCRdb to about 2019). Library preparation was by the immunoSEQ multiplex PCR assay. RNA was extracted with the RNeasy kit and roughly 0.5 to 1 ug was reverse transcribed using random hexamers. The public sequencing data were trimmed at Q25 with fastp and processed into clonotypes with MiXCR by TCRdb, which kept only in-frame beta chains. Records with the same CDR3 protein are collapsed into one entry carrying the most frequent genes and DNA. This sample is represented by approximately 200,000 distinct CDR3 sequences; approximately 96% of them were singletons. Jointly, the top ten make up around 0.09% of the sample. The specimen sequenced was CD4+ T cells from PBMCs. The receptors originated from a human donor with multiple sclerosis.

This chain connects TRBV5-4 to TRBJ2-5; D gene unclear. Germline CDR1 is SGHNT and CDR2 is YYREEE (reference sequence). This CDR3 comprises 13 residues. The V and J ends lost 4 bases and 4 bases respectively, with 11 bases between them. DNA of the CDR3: TGTGCCAGCAGCGTAGGGCCGTCAGAGACCCAGTACTTC. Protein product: CASSVGPSETQYF.

The CDR3 region is CATGRDRDTGELFF. DNA of the CDR3: TGTGCCACGGGCCGGGACAGGGACACCGGGGAGCTGTTTTTT. This chain links TRBV11-1 with TRBJ2-2; 9 bases align to TRBD1. Germline lookup yields CDR1 SGHAT and CDR2 FQDESV (reference sequence). CDR3 length: 14 amino acids. The V segment lost 10 bases and the J segment 3 bases; nucleotides outside the gene matches: 6.

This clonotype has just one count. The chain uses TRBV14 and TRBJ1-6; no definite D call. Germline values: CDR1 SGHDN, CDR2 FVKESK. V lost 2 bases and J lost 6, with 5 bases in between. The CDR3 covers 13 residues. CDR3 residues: CASSQKINSPLHF. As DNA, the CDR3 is TGTGCCAGCAGCCAAAAGATTAATTCACCCCTCCACTTT.

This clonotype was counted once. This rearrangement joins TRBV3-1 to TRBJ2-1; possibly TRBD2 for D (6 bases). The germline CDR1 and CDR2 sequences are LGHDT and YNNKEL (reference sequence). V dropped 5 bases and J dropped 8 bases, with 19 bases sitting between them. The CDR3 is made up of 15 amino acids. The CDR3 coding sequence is TGTGCCAGCAGCTTGTTACAGACTAGTCCCTATGAGCAGTTCTTC. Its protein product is CASSLLQTSPYEQFF.

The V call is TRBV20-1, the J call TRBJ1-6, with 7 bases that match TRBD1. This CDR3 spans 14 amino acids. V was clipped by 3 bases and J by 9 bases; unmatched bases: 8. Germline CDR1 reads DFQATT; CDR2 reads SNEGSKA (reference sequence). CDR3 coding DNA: TGCAGTGCTAGGGGGGGCAGGGGGAGTTCACCCCTCCACTTT. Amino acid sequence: CSARGGRGSSPLHF.

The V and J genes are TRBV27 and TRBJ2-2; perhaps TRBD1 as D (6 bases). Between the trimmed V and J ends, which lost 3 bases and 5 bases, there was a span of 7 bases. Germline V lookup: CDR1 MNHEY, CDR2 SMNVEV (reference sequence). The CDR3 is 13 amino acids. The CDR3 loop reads CASSFGTTGELFF. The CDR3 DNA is TGTGCCAGCAGTTTCGGGACAACCGGGGAGCTGTTTTTT.

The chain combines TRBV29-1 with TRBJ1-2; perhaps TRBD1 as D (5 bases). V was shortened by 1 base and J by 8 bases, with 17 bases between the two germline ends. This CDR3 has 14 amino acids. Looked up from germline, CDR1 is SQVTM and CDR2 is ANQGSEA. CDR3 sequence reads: CSVEAGQGLGGYTF. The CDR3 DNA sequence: TGCAGCGTTGAAGCGGGGCAGGGATTGGGAGGCTACACCTTC.